This entry lists 7 T cell receptor beta chains sequenced from one sample in a study of T cells in Graves' hyperthyroidism and ophthalmopathy. The investigators amplified TCR beta CDR3 regions from RNA transcripts. Primed by the HTBI set, a first-round RT-PCR was run on the TCR CDR3. TCRdb used MiXCR to reprocess the multiplex PCR reads, holding one entry per CDR3 protein. The sample holds approximately 620,000 distinct CDR3 sequences, approximately 14% seen once. Material: blood. Every receptor here comes from a woman in her thirties with Graves' hyperthyroidism that later progressed to Graves' ophthalmopathy.

This clonotype has at least ten counts. V is TRBV30 and J is TRBJ2-3; 13 bases align to TRBD2. CDR1 and CDR2 (germline): GTSNPN, SVGIG (reference sequence). Germline trimming cut 3 bases from V and 4 bases from J; bases unmatched to any gene: 10. The CDR3 is 17 amino acids. CDR3 bases: TGTGCCTGGAGGATATTCCTACTAGCGGGAGGGTCAGATACGCAGTATTTT. This sequence encodes CAWRIFLLAGGSDTQYF. Combining the CDR3 with reference TRBV30 and TRBJ2-3 gives the whole variable domain SQTIHQWPATLVQPVGSPLSLECTVEGTSNPNLYWYRQAAGRGLQLLFYSVGIGQISSEVPQNLSASRPQDRQFILSSKKLLLSDSGFYLCAWRIFLLAGGSDTQYFGPGTRLTVL.

At least ten counts were recorded for this clonotype. The gene calls are TRBV20-1 and TRBJ2-7; no firm D call. Per the germline V gene, CDR1 is DFQATT and CDR2 is SNEGSKA (reference sequence). The CDR3 loop spans 13 amino acids. Trimming removed 4 bases at V and 5 bases at J, with 15 bases between. CDR3: CSAKDSLENEQYF. Written as DNA, the CDR3 is TGCAGTGCTAAAGATAGCTTAGAAAACGAGCAGTACTTC.

Ten or more counts support this clonotype. The chain recombines TRBV30 with TRBJ2-5; maybe TRBD1 (6 bases). Germline loops: CDR1 GTSNPN, CDR2 SVGIG (reference sequence). V was trimmed by 0 bases and J by 1 base, leaving 15 bases between them. The CDR3 runs to 16 residues. CDR3 protein: CAWSVRRQVIQETQYF. CDR3 sequence (DNA): TGTGCCTGGAGTGTTCGGCGACAGGTGATCCAAGAGACCCAGTACTTC.

The genes are TRBV5-1 and TRBJ2-5; 9 bases align to TRBD2. Germline V CDR1 and CDR2: SGHRS, YFSETQ. The ends lost 3 bases at V and 5 bases at J; junction bases unmatched: 8. CDR3 length equals 15 residues. This CDR3 reads CASSSGLAIGETQYF. The CDR3 nucleotides read TGCGCCAGCAGCTCCGGACTAGCGATCGGTGAGACCCAGTACTTC. Filled out from reference TRBV5-1 and TRBJ2-5, the complete variable domain reads KAGVTQTPRYLIKTRGQQVTLSCSPISGHRSVSWYQQTPGQGLQFLFEYFSETQRNKGNFPGRFSGRQFSNSRSEMNVSTLELGDSALYLCASSSGLAIGETQYFGPGTRLLVL.

As for this clonotype: A much larger clonotype is one base distant, so this may be a read error. The V gene is TRBV9, the J gene TRBJ2-7; 8 positions agree with TRBD1. Germline lookup yields CDR1 SGDLS and CDR2 YYNGEE. The CDR3 loop spans 16 amino acids. The V segment lost 0 bases and the J segment 2 bases; nucleotides outside the gene matches: 7. CDR3 DNA sequence: TGTGCCAGCAGCGTAGCCGGGACAGGTGGAACCTACGAGCAGTACTTC. This encodes CASSVAGTGGTYEQYF.

This clonotype was seen more than once but under ten times. The genes are TRBV30 and TRBJ2-7, with 13 positions matching TRBD2. This CDR3 has 14 residues. Losses at the gene ends were 2 bases for V and 6 bases for J; bases not matched to a gene: 4. Germline CDR1 reads GTSNPN; CDR2 reads SVGIG (reference sequence). DNA of the CDR3: TGTGCCTGGAGTTGGACTAGCGGGAGTAGCGAGCAGTACTTC. This codes for CAWSWTSGSSEQYF.

Many counts were recorded for this clonotype. The genes are TRBV30 and TRBJ2-1; D unresolved. Between the trimmed V and J ends, which lost 1 base and 0 bases, there was a span of 7 bases. The V gene's germline CDR1 is GTSNPN and CDR2 SVGIG (reference sequence). This CDR3 is built from 14 residues. CDR3: CAWSGRVSYNEQFF. Written as DNA, the CDR3 is TGTGCCTGGAGTGGAAGGGTCTCCTACAATGAGCAGTTCTTC.